This T cell receptor beta chain emerged from a study of blood T cell repertoires in COVID-19. On the study more broadly: Each recovered donor of Cohort 3 presented with two negative PCRs, clearance, or symptom resolution.

The CDR3 runs 14 residues. The germline gives CDR1 SNHLY, CDR2 FYNNEI. Trimming took off 6 bases at V and 5 bases at J, with 16 bases between the two ends. As processed by the authors: Reference gene primers were amplified, and this amplification served to estimate nucleated cell counts. The data were produced by immunoSEQ multiplex PCR, yet TCRdb's version contains in-frame clones alone and is incomplete. The D gene and trimming were derived from the DNA, and the V and J assignments and clone size from that table. The data show more than 300,000 clones, with approximately 89% seen just once and more than 1.5% held by the top ten.

Material for sequencing was PBMCs or T cells enriched from blood (not recorded which). The receptor's source is a man aged 35-49 years in a cohort exposed to, infected with or recovered from COVID-19 (not recorded which). The chain uses TRBV2 and TRBJ1-1; possible D gene TRBD1, 6 bases. CDR3 residues: CASRTTNQGTEAFF. The CDR3 DNA is TGTGCCAGCAGGACGACAAATCAGGGGACTGAAGCTTTCTTT.